The sequence of this T cell receptor beta chain was determined in a study of blood T cell repertoires in COVID-19 (TCRdb year 2020). For the wider study: Samples from collaborators originated in the United States, Italy and Spain and spanned both the acute and convalescent phases of COVID-19. The material from the prospective study consisted of cDNA or gDNA derived from T cells, B-cell-depleted T cells, or PBMCs. Subjects who had been exposed to COVID-19, were actively infected with it, or had recovered from it provided the deeply sampled blood TCRbeta repertoires that made up the dataset. The repertoires were released in a freely available public database intended as a resource for research on the immune response to SARS-CoV-2. Samples came from the ongoing ImmuneRACE study (first 160 participants) plus 1,254 subjects from 6 global collaborators. The sample metadata nearly always contained a de-identified subject ID, COVID-19 status, age in years and sex. Where available, HLA class I and class II types were obtained from metadata supplied by the sample provider rather than from assay-based typing. Study-wide conclusions, independent of this receptor: Clinical and demographic metadata were provided uncurated, with the amount varying by source and participant.

Enrolling through a virtual design, the prospective study's participants ranged in age from about 18 to 89 years and lived across roughly 24 United States geographic areas. Cohort assignment in the prospective study relied on participant-reported clinical history from a screening survey and a study questionnaire. For ImmuneRACE Cohort 3, a participant was defined as recovered based on two consecutive negative NP/OP PCR tests, clearance by a healthcare professional, or resolution of symptoms. Mobile phlebotomists in the prospective study collected whole blood, serum and a nasopharyngeal or oropharyngeal swab from every participant. Prospective study participants could optionally give additional blood draws and questionnaires over an approximately two-month period. Before DNA extraction, blood samples from the prospective study were shipped at room temperature or frozen. Of note for this clone: This clone's antigen is unknown. No much larger clone is present one base from it, and per-base qualities are unavailable.

CDR1 and CDR2 were assigned from the germline V gene as MNHEY and SVGAGI. The CDR3 numbers 12 residues from cysteine through phenylalanine. Just the 36-base CDR3 DNA is kept, in frame starting at base 1. V drops 8 bases and J drops 2 bases, leaving 9 bases in between. TCRbeta CDR3 regions were amplified from genomic DNA by means of the immunoSEQ Assay, a bias-controlled multiplex PCR. The paper's data handling went like this. The number of nucleated cells in each sample was estimated by amplification of reference gene primers within the assay. To quantify the absolute abundance of each unique TCRbeta CDR3 rearrangement, sequence reads were collapsed and filtered. For each sample, productive Simpson clonality was calculated as the square root of Simpson's diversity index across productive rearrangements. TCRdb re-hosts the immuneACCESS table, in-frame sequences only. Its copies lack some clones; in the studies checked, an unresolved V gene accounts for under half of them, and the cause for the rest is not known. V, J and clone size were drawn from that table, and D and trimming were deduced from the DNA. This sample gives around 150,000 clones in total; roughly 90% of them show up just once. The top ten hold 6.5% to 8.5% of the sample.

Sequencing was carried out using PBMCs or T cells enriched from blood (not recorded which). The V and J segments used are TRBV6-5 and TRBJ1-2; tentative D gene TRBD1, with 5 bases matching. The receptor's source is a woman aged 45 to 65 who had recovered from COVID-19. The CDR3 protein is CASGGGNYGYTF. The nucleotides are TGTGCCAGCGGGGGGGGGAACTATGGCTACACCTTC.